These T cell receptor beta chains were read from a single sample in a study of blood T cell repertoires in COVID-19. The data were produced by immunoSEQ multiplex PCR, yet TCRdb's version contains in-frame clones alone and is incomplete. The top ten clones hold 3% to 3.5% of a sample with 250,000 or so clones, roughly 87% of them seen once. The specimen was peripheral blood. The receptor set was obtained from a man younger than 30 with active or convalescent COVID-19. The conserved cysteine and the conserved F or W are not part of the CDR3 here.

j_call cdr3_length v_call cdr3_aa
TRBJ2-1 14 TRBV5-1 ASSYGTYANYNEQF
TRBJ2-3 14 TRBV11-2 ASSLGLAGGVDTQY
TRBJ2-7 12 TRBV29-1 SVGGQGATYEQY
TRBJ1-6 15 TRBV12-5 ASGLDGPSSYNSPLH
TRBJ2-3 12 TRBV7-3 ASSYRQRTDTQY
TRBJ1-6 15 TRBV5-8 ASSLYSGTNYNSPLH
TRBJ1-1 12 TRBV27 ASSWGRGDTEAF
TRBJ2-5 12 TRBV5-8 ASSLVAGLETQY
TRBJ2-7 13 TRBV28 ASRSPSDGTYEQY
TRBJ2-1 14 TRBV5-1 ASSWGGLAGVAEQF
TRBJ2-1 13 TRBV6-5 ASSLLAPTYNEQF
TRBJ2-3 15 TRBV7-2 ASSPPTSGGHTDTQY
TRBJ1-5 12 TRBV5-1 ASSSDSPNQPQH
TRBJ1-1 14 TRBV11-2 ASSLAPTGWLAEAF
TRBJ1-2 12 TRBV19 ASSIILGNYGYT
TRBJ1-4 13 TRBV10-2 ASSESGGLGEKLF
TRBJ2-7 13 TRBV7-9 ASSDTGTGVYEQY
TRBJ2-7 9 TRBV28 ATLTPGEQY
TRBJ1-5 12 TRBV5-8 ASSHGRSPRPQH
TRBJ1-1 15 TRBV3-1/TRBV3-2 ASSLGRTVPMNTEAF
TRBJ2-3 15 TRBV9 ASSVEGAQGRTDTQY
TRBJ1-2 11 TRBV7-2 ASSIRGARGYT
TRBJ2-7 15 TRBV7-2 ASSLELAGGSSYEQY
TRBJ2-3 14 TRBV7-3 ASSLRGLAGTDTQY
TRBJ2-1 10 TRBV14 ASSQDFVEQF
TRBJ1-6 15 TRBV7-3 ASSLKPLGQGNSPLH
TRBJ1-4 13 TRBV5-1 ASHRLPGSEEKLF
TRBJ2-5 14 TRBV5-1 ASSRRLAGKQETQY
TRBJ2-7 13 TRBV4-2 ASSLAGGTGNEQY
TRBJ2-2 15 TRBV11-2 ASSPRQGLVNTGELF
TRBJ2-1 12 TRBV9 ASSVYGSYNEQF
TRBJ1-5 13 TRBV7-2 ASSPGGGGNQPQH
TRBJ1-5 13 TRBV7-2 ASGPTGSVSQPQH
TRBJ1-2 16 TRBV18 ASSPLSARQGMPYGYT
TRBJ1-2 12 TRBV5-1 ASSLRGLNYGYT
TRBJ1-1 12 TRBV2 ASSPQGRGSEAF
TRBJ1-1 12 TRBV7-8 ASSLAAGQTEAF
TRBJ2-3 13 TRBV28 ASSIGGRNTDTQY
TRBJ1-5 13 TRBV6-5 ASTSRSGNYQPQH
TRBJ2-2 13 TRBV5-4 ASGDRAFNTGELF
TRBJ1-2 9 TRBV27 ASSHGQGWT